The subject of this entry is one T cell receptor (beta chain). Generated by immunoSEQ multiplex PCR, the TCRdb table keeps only in-frame clones and is missing some. The data contain 250,000 to 350,000 clones, about 88% of them seen just once; the ten biggest clones take up about 11%. Trimming removed 1 base at V and 7 bases at J, with 11 bases between. Germline V gene lookup returns CDR1 GTSNPN and CDR2 SVGIG (reference sequence). The CDR3 covers 14 residues. The entry originates in a study of blood T cell repertoires in COVID-19. The source of this sequence is a woman younger than 45 with COVID-19, enrolled during active disease. This chain uses TRBV30 with TRBJ1-6; the D is unclear. Source material: peripheral blood. The CDR3 DNA is TGTGCCTGGAGTGGGTACCCCAGGAATTCACCCCTCCACTTT. Its translation: CAWSGYPRNSPLHF.